This TCR beta chain was captured in a study of regulatory T cells in long-lasting Graves disease. Assembly of TCR beta libraries relied on iRepertoire HTBI primers together with Arm-PCR of CDR3 regions. TCRdb reprocessed the multiplex PCR reads via MiXCR and lists one record per CDR3 protein. The sample comprises about 660,000 distinct CDR3 sequences, about 32% of which are singletons, and 35% to 55% rests with the top ten. In this sample, this clonotype turned up a few times. Its antigen is undetermined. Trimming stripped 1 base from V and 4 bases from J, with 10 bases between. The germline V gene encodes CDR1 MGHRA and CDR2 YSYEKL. This CDR3 contains 14 residues. Noted time point: persistent/refractory GD, antithyroid drugs over 5 years with positive TRAb. The TCR library used RNA extracted from PBMCs. American Thyroid Association guidelines served as the basis for diagnosing Graves' disease. General study results and limits: Because few samples were included, accuracy may have been lower.

The TCR comes from a female donor with Graves disease. The chain combines TRBV4-1 with TRBJ1-1, with D unclear. The starting material was peripheral blood mononuclear cells (PBMCs), obtained when the disease was refractory, from a patient treated with antithyroid drugs. As DNA, the CDR3 is TGCGCCAGCAGCCAAGCCATGACGGGCACTGAAGCTTTCTTT. Its translation: CASSQAMTGTEAFF.